This T cell receptor beta chain was found in a study of cytomegalovirus exposure and HLA in healthy donors. Use of 60 Vbeta and 13 Jbeta primers characterized the PCR. Using immunoSEQ multiplex PCR, the repertoire was profiled, and TCRdb retains in-frame clones only, with some absent. The table has 150,000 to 200,000 clones, 60% to 80% seen once; the top ten hold about 1.3%. Specimen: PBMCs. This TCR was sampled from a male donor in good health and CMV-seronegative.

This CDR3 reads CASSLRSGAIGTDTQYF. In DNA, the CDR3 is TGCGCCAGCAGCTTGCGCTCAGGGGCTATTGGCACAGATACGCAGTATTTT. The chain carries TRBV5-1 and TRBJ2-3; D perhaps matches TRBD1 (6 bases). In germline, CDR1 is SGHRS, CDR2 YFSETQ. The V end lost 1 base, the J end lost 1 base, and 16 bases lay between the germline ends. The CDR3 contains 17 residues.